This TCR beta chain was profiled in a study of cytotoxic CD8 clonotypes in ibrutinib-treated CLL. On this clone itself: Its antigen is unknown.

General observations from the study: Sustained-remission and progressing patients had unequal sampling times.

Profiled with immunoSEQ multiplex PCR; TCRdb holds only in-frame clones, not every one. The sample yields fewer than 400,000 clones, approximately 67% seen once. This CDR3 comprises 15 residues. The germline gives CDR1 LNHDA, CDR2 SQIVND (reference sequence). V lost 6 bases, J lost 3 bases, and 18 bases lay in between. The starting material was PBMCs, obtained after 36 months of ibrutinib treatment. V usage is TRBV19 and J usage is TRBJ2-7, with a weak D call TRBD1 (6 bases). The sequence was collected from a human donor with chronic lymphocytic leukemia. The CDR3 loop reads CASSADRWGYYEQYF. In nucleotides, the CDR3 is TGTGCCAGTAGCGCCGACAGGTGGGGATACTACGAGCAGTACTTC. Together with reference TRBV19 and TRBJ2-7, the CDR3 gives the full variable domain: DGGITQSPKYLFRKEGQNVTLSCEQNLNHDAMYWYRQDPGQGLRLIYYSQIVNDFQKGDIAEGYSVSREKKESFPLTVTSAQKNPTAFYLCASSADRWGYYEQYFGPGTRLTVT.